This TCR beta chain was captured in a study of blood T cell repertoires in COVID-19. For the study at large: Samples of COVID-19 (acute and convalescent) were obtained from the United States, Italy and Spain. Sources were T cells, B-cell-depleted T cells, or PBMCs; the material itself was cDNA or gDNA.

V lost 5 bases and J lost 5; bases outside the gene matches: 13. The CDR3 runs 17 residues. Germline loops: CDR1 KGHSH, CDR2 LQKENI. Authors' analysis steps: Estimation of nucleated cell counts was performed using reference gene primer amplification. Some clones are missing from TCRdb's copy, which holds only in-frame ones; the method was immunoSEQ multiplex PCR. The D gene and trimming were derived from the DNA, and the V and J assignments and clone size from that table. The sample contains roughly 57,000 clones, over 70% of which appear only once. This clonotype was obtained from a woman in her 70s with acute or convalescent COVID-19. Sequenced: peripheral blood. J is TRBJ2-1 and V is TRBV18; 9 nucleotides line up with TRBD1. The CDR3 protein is CASSLFTGTGMNNEQFF. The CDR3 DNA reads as TGTGCCAGCTCATTATTTACCGGGACAGGGATGAACAATGAGCAGTTCTTC. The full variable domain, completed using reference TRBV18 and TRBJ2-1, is NAGVMQNPRHLVRRRGQEARLRCSPMKGHSHVYWYRQLPEEGLKFMVYLQKENIIDESGMPKERFSAEFPKEGPSILRIQQVVRGDSAAYFCASSLFTGTGMNNEQFFGPGTRLTVL.